The rows below give T cell receptor beta chains drawn from one sample of a study of blood T cell repertoires in COVID-19. The data were produced by immunoSEQ multiplex PCR, yet TCRdb's version contains in-frame clones alone and is incomplete. Of roughly 200,000 clones listed, approximately 86% are singletons. The specimen sequenced was PBMCs or T cells enriched from blood (not recorded which). The receptors were gathered from a woman aged 25 to 39 who had recovered from COVID-19. Both conserved end residues are part of each CDR3. A D gene is named only where the DNA matches it firmly. Not all rows give a size; the values are once, few, many and, for expanded clones, a class.

V gene	D gene	J gene	clone size	CDR3 length	CDR3 protein	CDR3 DNA
TRBV6-1	-	TRBJ1-2	-	16	CASSAPVAPIPYGYTF	TGTGCCAGCAGTGCTCCCGTGGCCCCCATCCCCTATGGCTACACCTTC
TRBV18	-	TRBJ1-1	-	15	CASSPLANQNTEAFF	TGTGCCAGCTCACCACTAGCTAACCAGAACACTGAAGCTTTCTTT
TRBV2	-	TRBJ2-5	once	14	CASRSLASGGAQYF	TGTGCCAGCAGGTCCCTAGCTTCCGGAGGGGCCCAGTACTTC
TRBV3-1/TRBV3-2	-	TRBJ1-3	-	12	CASRLSGNTIYF	TGTGCCAGCAGACTATCTGGAAACACCATATATTTT
TRBV27	-	TRBJ1-4	-	17	CASSFRGGIATNEKLFF	TGTGCCAGCAGTTTCCGAGGGGGAATCGCAACTAATGAAAAACTGTTTTTT
TRBV7-8	TRBD2	TRBJ2-6	-	17	CASKEQRGSSGANVLTF	TGTGCCAGCAAGGAACAGCGGGGGTCGTCTGGGGCCAACGTCCTGACTTTC
TRBV21-1	-	TRBJ2-7	-	17	CASSTRQGPEVTYEQYF	TGTGCCAGCAGCACCAGACAGGGTCCGGAGGTTACCTACGAGCAGTACTTC
TRBV6-5	-	TRBJ2-3	once	15	CASRGILQGLDTQYF	TGTGCCAGCAGGGGTATACTACAGGGTTTAGATACGCAGTATTTT
TRBV11-3	TRBD2	TRBJ2-2	medium-sized	15	CASSLAAGDTGELFF	TGTGCCAGCAGCTTAGCAGCGGGAGACACCGGGGAGCTGTTTTTT
TRBV28	TRBD1	TRBJ1-4	-	14	CASSLWAGGGKLFF	TGTGCCAGCAGTTTATGGGCAGGGGGAGGAAAACTGTTTTTT
TRBV6-1	TRBD2	TRBJ2-5	-	17	CASSEGSTSGFQETQYF	TGTGCCAGCAGTGAAGGGTCGACTAGCGGGTTCCAAGAGACCCAGTACTTC
TRBV2	TRBD1	TRBJ1-6	-	15	CASSDDRAYNSPLHF	TGTGCCAGCAGTGACGACAGGGCGTATAATTCACCCCTCCACTTT
TRBV7-3	-	TRBJ2-1	-	17	CASSFRAVSSGYNEQFF	TGTGCCAGCAGCTTTAGGGCCGTCTCCTCGGGGTACAATGAGCAGTTCTTC
TRBV15	-	TRBJ1-5	-	17	CATSRDFIIGSNQPQHF	TGTGCCACCAGCAGAGATTTTATTATCGGTAGCAATCAGCCCCAGCATTTT
TRBV6-5	TRBD1	TRBJ2-1	-	16	CASSYLGTGNYNEQFF	TGTGCCAGCAGTTACCTCGGGACAGGGAATTACAATGAGCAGTTCTTC
TRBV2	-	TRBJ1-5	-	16	CASSGRGPGGNQPQHF	TGTGCCAGCAGTGGGCGAGGTCCCGGGGGCAATCAGCCCCAGCATTTT
TRBV4-2	TRBD2	TRBJ2-1	-	16	CASSQDGTSGGNEQFF	TGTGCCAGCAGCCAAGATGGGACTAGCGGGGGCAATGAGCAGTTCTTC
TRBV5-1	-	TRBJ1-1	-	14	CASSLKGVLTEAFF	TGCGCCAGCAGCTTAAAAGGGGTACTGACTGAAGCTTTCTTT
TRBV7-3	-	TRBJ2-1	-	16	CASSLSVVTSYNEQFF	TGTGCCAGCAGCTTAAGCGTGGTTACCTCCTACAATGAGCAGTTCTTC
TRBV29-1	-	TRBJ1-3	once	14	CSVSEGGSGNTIYF	TGCAGCGTTTCGGAGGGTGGGTCTGGAAACACCATATATTTT
TRBV4-3	TRBD2	TRBJ2-1	-	16	CASSSGLALSYNEQFF	TGCGCCAGCAGCTCTGGACTAGCGCTCTCCTACAATGAGCAGTTCTTC
TRBV2	-	TRBJ1-2	-	16	CASSWGLGLANYGYTF	TGTGCCAGCAGTTGGGGGCTGGGGTTAGCTAACTATGGCTACACCTTC
TRBV19	-	TRBJ1-2	-	15	CASSIGRGAGYGYTF	TGTGCCAGTAGTATAGGGCGGGGGGCTGGCTATGGCTACACCTTC
TRBV6-1	-	TRBJ1-1	-	17	CASSEEVRAVGNTEAFF	TGTGCCAGCAGTGAAGAAGTGAGGGCGGTGGGGAACACTGAAGCTTTCTTT
TRBV5-4	TRBD1	TRBJ2-7	-	14	CASSQRGQGGEQYF	TGTGCCAGCAGCCAAAGAGGACAGGGGGGCGAGCAGTACTTC
TRBV5-8	TRBD1	TRBJ2-1	-	15	CASSQWTGMEHEQFF	TGTGCCAGCAGCCAGTGGACAGGGATGGAGCATGAGCAGTTCTTC
TRBV2	-	TRBJ2-1	-	11	CASSVVGEQFF	TGTGCCAGCAGTGTCGTCGGTGAGCAGTTCTTC
TRBV6-2/TRBV6-3	-	TRBJ2-1	-	16	CASSFGQTGAYNEQFF	TGTGCCAGCAGCTTCGGACAGACTGGGGCCTACAATGAGCAGTTCTTC
TRBV11-2	-	TRBJ1-1	-	15	CASSLWQGSRTEAFF	TGTGCCAGCAGCTTATGGCAGGGATCGCGGACTGAAGCTTTCTTT
TRBV20-1	TRBD1	TRBJ2-5	-	13	CSANDRGQETQYF	TGCAGTGCTAATGACAGGGGGCAAGAGACCCAGTACTTC
TRBV3-1/TRBV3-2	TRBD2	TRBJ2-3	-	16	CASSQDGRGSGDTQYF	TGTGCCAGCAGCCAAGATGGGAGGGGATCAGGAGATACGCAGTATTTT
TRBV3-1/TRBV3-2	-	TRBJ1-5	-	13	CASSQGRGQPQHF	TGTGCCAGCAGCCAAGGGCGAGGTCAGCCCCAGCATTTT
TRBV3-1/TRBV3-2	-	TRBJ2-7	-	11	CASSLDNEQYF	TGTGCCAGCAGTCTAGATAACGAGCAGTACTTC
TRBV4-1	-	TRBJ2-7	-	15	CASSPLPLQGYEQYF	TGCGCCAGCAGCCCCCTCCCTCTACAGGGCTACGAGCAGTACTTC
TRBV5-1	-	TRBJ2-1	-	12	CASSFNGHEQFF	TGCGCCAGCAGCTTCAATGGCCATGAGCAGTTCTTC
TRBV18	-	TRBJ2-7	-	14	CASSQQGATYEQYF	TGTGCCAGCTCACAACAGGGCGCGACCTACGAGCAGTACTTC
TRBV6-1	TRBD1	TRBJ1-4	once	15	CASSDRTGGREKLFF	TGTGCCAGCAGTGATCGGACAGGGGGCAGGGAAAAACTGTTTTTT
TRBV19	TRBD1	TRBJ1-5	few	13	CASSGTGPQPQHF	TGTGCCAGTAGCGGGACAGGGCCTCAGCCCCAGCATTTT
TRBV24-1	TRBD1	TRBJ1-2	-	13	CATSGGGNYGYTF	TGTGCCACCAGTGGAGGGGGCAACTATGGCTACACCTTC
TRBV2	-	TRBJ1-2	-	14	CASSRIAGSDGYTF	TGTGCCAGCAGTCGCATCGCAGGGTCGGATGGCTACACCTTC
TRBV7-6	TRBD1	TRBJ1-5	-	19	CASSPRPRDSLGSNQPQHF	TGTGCCAGCAGCCCCCGACCCCGGGACAGCCTAGGGAGCAATCAGCCCCAGCATTTT
TRBV4-2	-	TRBJ2-3	once	15	CASSQGASDTNTQYF	TGTGCCAGCAGCCAAGGGGCTAGCGACACAAATACGCAGTATTTT
TRBV7-2	TRBD1	TRBJ1-1	-	15	CASSPYRGLNTEAFF	TGTGCCAGCAGCCCCTACAGGGGATTGAACACTGAAGCTTTCTTT
TRBV5-4	-	TRBJ1-2	-	13	CASSRGENYGYTF	TGTGCCAGCAGCCGGGGGGAAAACTATGGCTACACCTTC
TRBV29-1	-	TRBJ2-7	few	13	CSAVTDSSYEQYF	TGCAGCGCTGTGACAGATAGCTCCTACGAGCAGTACTTC
TRBV5-4	TRBD1	TRBJ2-7	-	16	CASLNGIGQGFHEQYF	TGTGCCAGCCTAAACGGAATCGGACAGGGTTTCCACGAGCAGTACTTC
TRBV30	TRBD1	TRBJ1-2	-	16	CAHPLGQAKKLYGYTF	TGTGCTCACCCACTGGGACAGGCGAAGAAGCTCTATGGCTACACCTTC
TRBV4-3	-	TRBJ1-5	-	15	CASSPGRGSDQPQHF	TGCGCCAGCAGCCCAGGACGGGGGAGTGATCAGCCCCAGCATTTT
TRBV5-1	-	TRBJ1-1	-	14	CASSQGPTDTEAFF	TGCGCCAGCAGCCAGGGCCCTACGGACACTGAAGCTTTCTTT
TRBV3-1/TRBV3-2	TRBD2	TRBJ2-3	once	16	CASSQRTSGRPDTQYF	TGTGCCAGCAGCCAGCGCACTAGCGGGAGACCCGATACGCAGTATTTT
TRBV6-5	TRBD1	TRBJ1-6	-	14	CASSYGQDGSPLHF	TGTGCCAGCAGTTACGGACAGGATGGGTCACCCCTCCACTTT
TRBV6-4	TRBD1	TRBJ1-1	-	16	CASSAQGGLRNTEAFF	TGTGCCAGCAGTGCTCAGGGGGGACTCCGGAACACTGAAGCTTTCTTT
TRBV10-3	-	TRBJ1-1	-	15	CAISESEGVNTEAFF	TGTGCCATCAGTGAGTCCGAGGGAGTGAACACTGAAGCTTTCTTT
TRBV3-1/TRBV3-2	-	TRBJ1-1	once	15	CASSQGGGGRTEAFF	TGTGCCAGCAGCCAGGGTGGGGGCGGTCGGACTGAAGCTTTCTTT
TRBV19	TRBD1	TRBJ1-2	-	14	CASSIGGTGKGYTF	TGTGCCAGTAGTATAGGCGGGACAGGGAAAGGCTACACCTTC
TRBV2	TRBD1	TRBJ1-2	-	15	CASSENRGPNYGYTF	TGTGCCAGCAGTGAAAACAGGGGACCTAACTATGGCTACACCTTC
TRBV27	TRBD1	TRBJ2-1	-	14	CASGRDRAYNEQFF	TGTGCCAGCGGCCGGGACAGGGCGTACAATGAGCAGTTCTTC
TRBV13	-	TRBJ1-5	-	14	CASSSVLSSSLQHF	TGTGCCAGCAGCTCGGTCCTCTCGAGCTCTCTCCAGCATTTT
TRBV29-1	-	TRBJ1-1	-	13	CSVARLMNTEAFF	TGCAGCGTTGCCCGCCTAATGAACACTGAAGCTTTCTTT